The 26 T cell receptor beta chains below come from one sample, sequenced in a study of CD8 T cells in ankylosing spondylitis. General observations from the study: The study identified a TCR beta motif of several highly homologous variants that appeared characteristic of ankylosing spondylitis blood.

TCRdb processed the 5' RACE reads anew with MiXCR; each CDR3 protein has one entry. The sample lists a few hundred thousand distinct CDR3 sequences; 20% to 25% were seen once. These receptors' antigens are unknown. The sample comprised blood, either unsorted or a sorted T cell fraction (not recorded which). These receptor sequences come from a male donor with ankylosing spondylitis.

The chain carries TRBV25-1 and TRBJ2-1; D unclear. The CDR3 covers 14 residues. V shed 5 bases and J shed 6 bases, with 14 bases lying between them. Germline values: CDR1 MGHDK, CDR2 SYGVNS. The CDR3 DNA reads TGTGCCAGCAGTACCTCCTCCTCTAGCAATGAGCAGTTCTTC. Protein: CASSTSSSSNEQFF.

This clonotype was observed a handful of times. The V gene is TRBV27, the J gene TRBJ1-1; D is unresolved. The CDR3 has 13 residues. Looked up from germline, CDR1 is MNHEY and CDR2 is SMNVEV (reference sequence). With 3 bases removed from V and 6 bases from J, the gap between germline ends came to 11 bases. CDR3: CASSFAVGSEAFF. In DNA, the CDR3 is TGTGCCAGCAGTTTCGCCGTGGGCTCTGAAGCTTTCTTT.

This chain joins TRBV7-9 and TRBJ2-2; D possibly corresponds to TRBD2 (6 bases). Per germline, CDR1 SEHNR and CDR2 FQNEAQ (reference sequence). The CDR3 is 14 amino acids. The V gene lost 5 bases and the J gene lost 3 bases, with 10 bases spanning the gap. The CDR3: CASSPGLHTGELFF. CDR3 nucleotide sequence: TGTGCCAGCAGCCCGGGACTTCACACCGGGGAGCTGTTTTTT.

The gene calls are TRBV7-8 and TRBJ1-1; D possibly corresponds to TRBD1 (6 bases). Germline-derived CDR1 and CDR2 are SGHVS and FQNEAQ. The CDR3 is 16 residues long. V was shortened by 6 bases and J by 1 base, with 18 bases between the two germline ends. CDR3 sequence: CASSRGPGDQNTEAFF. Here the CDR3 DNA reads TGTGCCAGCAGTCGAGGCCCAGGGGACCAGAACACTGAAGCTTTCTTT.

The chain carries TRBV20-1 and TRBJ2-1; 10 bases align to TRBD2. The CDR3 totals 16 residues. V dropped 3 bases and J dropped 12; count of bases not matched to a gene: 17. Germline CDR1 is DFQATT and CDR2 is SNEGSKA (reference sequence). CDR3 nucleotides: TGCAGTGCTAGGCCCGTGACTAGCGGGTCCCTTGGTGGGCAGTTCTTC. It translates to CSARPVTSGSLGGQFF.

This clonotype was found a few times. The gene calls are TRBV2 and TRBJ2-1; tentative D call: TRBD2 (7 bases). The length of the CDR3 is 15 residues. CDR1 and CDR2 (germline): SNHLY, FYNNEI. V dropped 6 bases and J dropped 1 base, with 13 bases sitting between them. Here the CDR3 reads CASSKQGGSYNEQFF. CDR3 DNA sequence: TGTGCCAGCAGCAAACAGGGAGGGTCCTACAATGAGCAGTTCTTC. Complete variable domain (other parts from reference TRBV2 and TRBJ2-1): EPEVTQTPSHQVTQMGQEVILRCVPISNHLYFYWYRQILGQKVEFLVSFYNNEISEKSEIFDDQFSVERPDGSNFTLKIRSTKLEDSAMYFCASSKQGGSYNEQFFGPGTRLTVL.

Only a few counts were recorded for this clonotype. The chain joins TRBV12-3 or TRBV12-4 to TRBJ1-5; D is uncertain. The CDR3 contains 16 residues. Trimming removed 2 bases from V and 5 bases from J, with 16 bases in between. The CDR3 loop reads CASSLRSRGRDQPQHF. CDR3 bases: TGTGCCAGCAGTTTAAGGTCCCGGGGAAGGGATCAGCCCCAGCATTTT.

The chain links TRBV24-1 to TRBJ1-1; D not certain. The length of the CDR3 is 12 residues. Trimming pared 8 bases from V and 4 bases from J, leaving 10 bases between. Germline CDR1 and CDR2: KGHDR and SFDVKD. Here the CDR3 DNA reads TGTGCCACCAAGTTGCACAGCACTGAAGCTTTCTTT. It encodes CATKLHSTEAFF.

The genes are TRBV10-3 and TRBJ2-7, with D possibly being TRBD2 (5 bases). Per germline, CDR1 ENHRY and CDR2 SYGVKD. V was shortened by 0 bases and J by 3 bases, with 9 bases between the two germline ends. The CDR3 has 14 amino acids. CDR3 amino acids: CAISESGGGYEQYF. In DNA, the CDR3 is TGTGCCATCAGTGAGTCCGGAGGCGGCTACGAGCAGTACTTC.

A few counts support this clonotype. The J gene is TRBJ1-2, the V gene TRBV6-2 or TRBV6-3; D is unclear. The V end lost 6 bases, the J end lost 4 bases, and 15 bases lay between the germline ends. The CDR3 extends over 14 amino acids. Germline V gene sequence: CDR1 MNHEY, CDR2 SVGEGT. CDR3 region: CASSYARRSYGYTF. CDR3 nucleotides: TGTGCCAGCAGCTATGCCCGGAGGAGCTATGGCTACACCTTC.

This chain uses TRBV27 with TRBJ2-7, with TRBD1 as a possible D gene (6 bases). The CDR3 is made up of 15 amino acids. V lost 5 bases and J lost 0, with 14 bases in between. The V gene's germline CDR1 is MNHEY and CDR2 SMNVEV (reference sequence). CDR3 loop: CASSRFPDSSYEQYF. The CDR3 DNA reads TGTGCCAGCAGTAGATTTCCGGACAGCTCCTACGAGCAGTACTTC.

The chain combines TRBV28 with TRBJ2-2; 13 nucleotides agree with TRBD2. V shed 7 bases, J shed 4 bases, and the junction held 12 bases outside the gene matches. CDR1 and CDR2 (germline): MDHEN, SYDVKM. The CDR3 covers 18 residues. The CDR3 nucleotides read TGTGCCAGCACCATACCGGGACTAGCGGGATCGGGCACCGGGGAGCTGTTTTTT. The encoded protein is CASTIPGLAGSGTGELFF.

The rearrangement joins TRBV7-8 to TRBJ2-1; D is ambiguous. This CDR3 contains 15 residues. Germline CDR1 is SGHVS and CDR2 is FQNEAQ. Between the trimmed V and J ends, which lost 10 bases and 0 bases, there was a span of 16 bases. The CDR3 DNA sequence: TGTGCCACTCAGAGGACGGATGGCTCCTACAATGAGCAGTTCTTC. It translates to CATQRTDGSYNEQFF.

The genes are TRBV7-3 and TRBJ2-7, with TRBD2 identical over 16 bases. CDR1 is SGHTA, CDR2 FQGTGA, per germline. Trimming at V came to 3 bases and at J to 1 base, leaving 9 bases not matched to a gene. This CDR3 is 19 amino acids long. The CDR3 bases are TGTGCCAGCAGCTTCCGGGGACTAGCGGGAGGGCCAGTTTCCTACGAGCAGTACTTC. Its translation is CASSFRGLAGGPVSYEQYF.

V and J are TRBV3-1 and TRBJ2-1; 7 bases agree with TRBD2. Germline V lookup: CDR1 LGHDT, CDR2 YNNKEL (reference sequence). The V and J ends lost 4 bases and 1 base, in that order; junction bases with no gene match: 7. CDR3 length: 16 residues. The CDR3 DNA follows: TGTGCCAGCAGCCCCGAGGCAGCGGGGTCCTACAATGAGCAGTTCTTC. Translation gives CASSPEAAGSYNEQFF.

As regards this clonotype: One end of the junction is discordant with germline, which a read error may explain. CDR3 bases: TGTGCCAGCAGCCCGTTTACGACTAGCGAGTCATCCATGAACTTC. Translation gives CASSPFTTSESSMNF. This chain connects TRBV3-1 to TRBJ2-7, with 8 bases fitting TRBD2. Germline CDR1 and CDR2: LGHDT and YNNKEL (reference sequence). The CDR3 has 15 residues.

The sample holds a few counts of this clonotype. This chain links TRBV2 with TRBJ2-7; 7 nucleotides agree with TRBD1. V shed 6 bases, J shed 5 bases, and the junction held 4 bases outside the gene matches. The CDR3 length is 12 residues. Germline V gene data show CDR1 as SNHLY and CDR2 as FYNNEI. The CDR3 region has the DNA TGTGCCAGCAGAGGTGACAGGGACGAGCAGTACTTC. Translating it yields CASRGDRDEQYF.

J is TRBJ1-5 and V is TRBV2; the D gene is possibly TRBD1 (5 bases). V lost 3 bases and J 4 bases, leaving 16 bases between the germline ends. CDR3 size: 16 residues. Germline V gives CDR1 SNHLY, CDR2 FYNNEI. This CDR3 reads CASSEGGYGANQPQHF. The CDR3 coding sequence is TGTGCCAGCAGTGAGGGGGGGTACGGCGCTAATCAGCCCCAGCATTTT.

This chain uses TRBV12-3 or TRBV12-4 with TRBJ1-1; a weak D match, TRBD1 (6 bases). The CDR3 length is 14 residues. V was cut by 1 base and J by 4 bases, with 10 bases left in between. CDR3: CASSLDRALTEAFF. CDR3 in DNA: TGTGCCAGCAGTTTAGACAGGGCCCTCACTGAAGCTTTCTTT.

Here the CDR3 DNA reads TGCGCCAGCAGCTCGGACCTCACAGATACGCAGTATTTT. Translated, it gives CASSSDLTDTQYF. The chain employs TRBV5-1 and TRBJ2-3; D is undetermined. The germline CDR1 and CDR2 sequences are SGHRS and YFSETQ. The CDR3 runs to 13 residues. V gave up 3 bases and J gave up 2 bases, with 7 bases separating them.

The chain employs TRBV28 and TRBJ2-5; D may be TRBD1 or TRBD2 (5 bases each). Germline CDR1 and CDR2: MDHEN and SYDVKM. V was cut by 6 bases and J by 4 bases, with 12 bases left in between. CDR3 length: 13 amino acids. The CDR3 is CASRLGTGETQYF. CDR3 in DNA: TGTGCCAGCAGACTGGGGACGGGAGAGACCCAGTACTTC.

This chain uses TRBV5-6 with TRBJ1-6; the D gene is possibly TRBD1 (5 bases). The length of the CDR3 is 14 residues. V was shortened by 0 bases and J by 6 bases, with 7 bases between the two germline ends. CDR1 and CDR2 from the germline V gene are SGHDT and YYEEEE. In nucleotides, the CDR3 is TGTGCCAGCAGCTTGGGAGGGGTTAATTCACCCCTCCACTTT. Its protein is CASSLGGVNSPLHF.

This chain joins TRBV12-3 or TRBV12-4 and TRBJ1-2, with D possibly TRBD1 on 5 matching bases. The length of the CDR3 is 15 residues. Deletions cut 5 bases from V and 2 bases from J, with 15 bases between. CDR3: CASSGLGRENYGYTF. The CDR3, as DNA: TGTGCCAGCAGTGGTCTAGGCAGGGAAAACTATGGCTACACCTTC.

This clonotype occurred a few times. This sequence joins TRBV7-2 and TRBJ1-5; the D gene is possibly TRBD1 (6 bases). From germline, CDR1 is SGHTA and CDR2 FQGNSA. The CDR3 loop spans 14 amino acids. Between the trimmed V and J ends, which lost 5 bases and 3 bases, there was a span of 11 bases. CDR3 protein: CASSRTAANQPQHF. CDR3 DNA sequence: TGTGCCAGCAGCCGGACAGCGGCCAATCAGCCCCAGCATTTT.

The sample holds a few counts of this clonotype. The chain employs TRBV29-1 and TRBJ2-7; D may be TRBD1 or TRBD2 (5 bases each). This CDR3 has 13 residues. Germline V gene data show CDR1 as SQVTM and CDR2 as ANQGSEA. V gave up 6 bases and J gave up 6 bases, with 18 bases separating them. In DNA, the CDR3 is TGCAGCGTCGGGACGAGGGCAACTGGCGAGCAGTACTTC. Residues: CSVGTRATGEQYF.

The gene calls are TRBV7-2 and TRBJ2-1; the match to TRBD2 covers 11 bases. In germline, CDR1 is SGHTA, CDR2 FQGNSA. The length of the CDR3 is 14 residues. The V gene end was trimmed by 4 bases and the J gene end by 9 bases; junction bases not matched to a gene: 5. The CDR3, as DNA: TGTGCCAGCAGCTCCGGACTAGCGGGCGGTGAGCAGTTCTTC. This encodes CASSSGLAGGEQFF.